This T cell receptor (beta chain) came from a study of graft-versus-host responses after intestinal transplantation. Worth noting for this clone: Its target is unknown.

Libraries were prepared by immunoSEQ multiplex PCR; TCRdb keeps only in-frame clonotypes and omits some of them. The data show about 88,000 clones, under 90% seen once. The CDR3 covers 14 residues. V trimming: 0 bases; J trimming: 3 bases; junction bases outside the gene matches: 2. CDR1 SGHRS and CDR2 YFSETQ come from the germline V gene. The source of this sequence is a human donor who received an intestinal transplant. The rearrangement uses TRBV5-1 and TRBJ2-7, with 8 bases lining up with TRBD1. Sequencing used unstimulated CD4+ T cells sorted from spleen or lymph node cells, obtained before intestinal transplant. CDR3 in DNA: TGCGCCAGCAGCTTGGACGGGACAGGCTACGAGCAGTACTTC. It translates to CASSLDGTGYEQYF.